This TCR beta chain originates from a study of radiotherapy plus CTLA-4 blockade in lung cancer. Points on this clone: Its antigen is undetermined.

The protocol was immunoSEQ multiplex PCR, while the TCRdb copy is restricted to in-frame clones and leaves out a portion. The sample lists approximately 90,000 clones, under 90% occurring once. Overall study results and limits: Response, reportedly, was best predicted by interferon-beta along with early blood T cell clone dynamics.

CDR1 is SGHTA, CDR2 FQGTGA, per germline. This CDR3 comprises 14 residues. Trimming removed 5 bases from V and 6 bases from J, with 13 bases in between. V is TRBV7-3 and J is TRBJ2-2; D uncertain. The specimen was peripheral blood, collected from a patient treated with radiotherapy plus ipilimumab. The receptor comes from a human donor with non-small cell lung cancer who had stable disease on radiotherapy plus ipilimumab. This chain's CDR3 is CASSQGSASGELFF. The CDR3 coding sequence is TGTGCCAGCAGCCAAGGGTCAGCGTCCGGGGAGCTGTTTTTT.